The rows below give T cell receptor beta chains drawn from one sample of a study of T cells in Graves' hyperthyroidism and ophthalmopathy. A single record per CDR3 protein comes from TCRdb applying MiXCR to the multiplex PCR reads. The table shows about 420,000 distinct CDR3 sequences, with approximately 15% occurring only once. Source material: blood. All receptors derive from a woman aged 18-30 years with Graves' hyperthyroidism. Both conserved end residues are part of each CDR3. A D gene is named only where the DNA matches it firmly. Clone size is stated in some rows and not others, as once, few, many or a class when expanded.

v_call	j_call	clone_size	d_call	cdr3_nt	cdr3_aa
TRBV11-2	TRBJ2-7	many	TRBD2	TGTGCCAGCAGCTCGGGGGGATCGGGGGGGAGCGGGCGATTGAGGGAGCAGTACTTC	CASSSGGSGGSGRLREQYF
TRBV30	TRBJ2-7	many	-	TGTGCCTGGAGTGTAGGTGGCAGGGAGCAGTACTTC	CAWSVGGREQYF
TRBV19	TRBJ2-2	few	-	TGTGCCAGTAGTAAGACTACAAATCCCGGGGAGCTGTTTTTT	CASSKTTNPGELFF
TRBV5-1	TRBJ2-7	many	TRBD2	TGCGCCAGCAGCCCGGGACTAGCAGGACCTCCATACGAGCAGTACTTC	CASSPGLAGPPYEQYF
TRBV7-8	TRBJ1-2	many	TRBD1	TGTGCCAGCAGTCAGGGGGACAGAGAACCTCGAAACTATGGCTACACCTTC	CASSQGDREPRNYGYTF
TRBV2	TRBJ1-2	many	-	TGTGCCAGCAGGGAAACAGGTGGCTACACCTTC	CASRETGGYTF
TRBV19	TRBJ1-5	many	TRBD1	TGTGCCAGTAGTATGGTGGGACAGGGTCGAAATCAGCCCCAGCATTTT	CASSMVGQGRNQPQHF
TRBV28	TRBJ2-6	many	-	TGTGCCACCGAACGCCCCTCTGGGGCCAACGTCCTGACTTTC	CATERPSGANVLTF
TRBV2	TRBJ2-2	many	-	TGTGCCAGCACAAAAATGAGCGTGAACACCGGGGAGCTGTTTTTT	CASTKMSVNTGELFF
TRBV5-1	TRBJ2-1	many	TRBD2	TGCGCCAGCAGCGCAGTACGAGCGGGACCCAATGAGCAGTTCTTC	CASSAVRAGPNEQFF
TRBV19	TRBJ2-5	many	TRBD2	TGTGCCAGTAGTATAGTGGGACTAGCGGGAGGTCAAGAGACCCAGTACTTC	CASSIVGLAGGQETQYF
TRBV12-5	TRBJ1-2	-	TRBD1	TGTGCTAGTGGATCCTCAGGGGGCGGTTATGGCTACACCTTC	CASGSSGGGYGYTF
TRBV6-5	TRBJ2-1	many	-	TGTGCCAGCAGTTACTCGAATCAGGGTGAGCAGTTCTTC	CASSYSNQGEQFF
TRBV30	TRBJ2-3	many	TRBD2	TGTGCCTGGACTAGCGGGAGGCACCACACAGATACGCAGTATTTT	CAWTSGRHHTDTQYF
TRBV28	TRBJ2-1	many	-	TGTGCCAGCAGAGCTCCAGGGTCTGAGCAGTTCTTC	CASRAPGSEQFF